One sample yielded the 5 T cell receptor beta chains listed below, sequenced in a study of Ad26.COV2.S vaccination and SARS-CoV-2 variants. Treatment here: roughly 18 received Ad26.COV2.S at low or high dose, single or two shots; roughly five received placebo; per-sample allocation not given. Collection of the samples took place on day 63 after the first injection of vaccine or placebo. Repertoires were generated with immunoSEQ multiplex PCR, while TCRdb's copy carries only in-frame clones and drops some. This sample has roughly 350,000 clones; 80% to 90% occur once, and the top ten carry about 10%. This material consisted of peripheral blood, taken in a trial of Ad26.COV2.S vaccine versus placebo. These TCRs come from a person between 18 and 59 years old who received the Ad26.COV2.S COVID-19 vaccine or a placebo.

With respect to this clone: The junction departs from germline at one end; a sequencing error may be responsible. The J gene is TRBJ2-3, the V gene TRBV7-9; D unclear. The CDR3 runs 14 residues. The V gene's germline CDR1 is SEHNR and CDR2 FQNEAQ (reference sequence). The CDR3 region is CASSSSISRDTQYF. The DNA for the CDR3 is TGTGCCAGCAGCTCATCGATCAGCAGAGATACGCAGTATTTT.

V is TRBV28 and J is TRBJ2-4, with 16 bases aligning to TRBD2. The germline V gene encodes CDR1 MDHEN and CDR2 SYDVKM. The CDR3 length is 19 residues. Trimming cost V 5 bases and J 5 bases; bases outside gene matches: 12. The CDR3 reads CASSAPGLAGGRYENIQYF. CDR3 coding DNA: TGTGCCAGCAGTGCTCCGGGACTAGCGGGGGGGCGATATGAAAACATTCAGTACTTC.

The chain links TRBV12-3 or TRBV12-4 to TRBJ2-1; D is undetermined. The V gene lost 6 bases and the J gene lost 5 bases, with 11 bases spanning the gap. The CDR3 spans 13 residues. The CDR3 protein is CASRPNQDNEQFF. The CDR3 nucleotides are TGTGCCAGCAGGCCTAATCAGGACAATGAGCAGTTCTTC.

This sequence joins TRBV15 and TRBJ2-5, with D tentatively TRBD1 or TRBD2 (5 bases each). CDR3 length equals 15 residues. Looked up from germline, CDR1 is LNHNV and CDR2 is YYDKDF (reference sequence). V was pared by 5 bases and J by 5 bases, with 18 bases between. For the CDR3, the DNA is TGTGCCACCAGCCGCGGCCGAGTTCGGGACGAGACCCAGTACTTC. Its translation is CATSRGRVRDETQYF.

This chain links TRBV27 with TRBJ1-5, with 8 bases lining up with TRBD1. J lost 3 bases, V lost 2 bases, and 0 bases had no gene match. The CDR3 is 14 amino acids. Per the germline V gene, CDR1 is MNHEY and CDR2 is SMNVEV (reference sequence). The chain's CDR3 is CASSLQGANQPQHF. CDR3 coding DNA: TGTGCCAGCAGTTTACAGGGGGCCAATCAGCCCCAGCATTTT.